Listed below are T cell receptor beta chains from one sample, sequenced in a study of shared clonotypes between healthy human individuals. The method was immunoSEQ multiplex PCR; TCRdb's version includes in-frame clones alone and lacks a portion of them. The sample records roughly 2,300,000 clones, 85% to 95% being singletons. Sequencing input: naive CD4+ T cells from PBMCs. Receptor source: a man aged 18 to 29 in good health. Some clones in this sample may be carry-over from other donors' samples. CDR3s include the opening cysteine and the closing phenylalanine or tryptophan. D genes are given only for firm matches. Expanded clones are given a class, and other clones once, few, many or no size at all.

d_gene	abundance	v_gene	j_gene	CDR3aa	CDR3nt
TRBD1	.	TRBV28	TRBJ2-7	CASSLGRGHEQYF	TGTGCCAGCAGTTTAGGCAGGGGGCACGAGCAGTACTTC
TRBD1	.	TRBV28	TRBJ1-2	CASSWTGHGYTF	TGTGCCAGCAGTTGGACAGGGCACGGCTACACCTTC
TRBD2	.	TRBV7-2	TRBJ2-5	CASSTLGAGGQETQYF	TGTGCCAGCAGCACCCTAGGGGCGGGAGGACAAGAGACCCAGTACTTC
.	.	TRBV19	TRBJ2-2	CASSRTVKNTGELFF	TGTGCCAGTAGTAGGACAGTAAAGAACACCGGGGAGCTGTTTTTT
.	.	TRBV10-3	TRBJ2-7	CAISDEGQGLFYEQYF	TGTGCCATCAGTGATGAGGGGCAGGGGTTGTTCTACGAGCAGTACTTC
.	.	TRBV5-6	TRBJ2-2	CASTKGRTPTGELFF	TGTGCCAGCACCAAGGGGCGAACACCTACCGGGGAGCTGTTTTTT
TRBD1	.	TRBV19	TRBJ2-2	CASRRQGSTGELFF	TGTGCCAGTAGAAGACAGGGTAGCACCGGGGAGCTGTTTTTT
.	.	TRBV6-6	TRBJ2-4	CASSSDPDIQYF	TGTGCCAGCAGTAGCGACCCTGACATTCAGTACTTC
.	.	TRBV5-1	TRBJ2-7	CASSVRGRDEQYF	TGCGCCAGCAGTGTTCGCGGCCGGGACGAGCAGTACTTC
.	.	TRBV28	TRBJ1-2	CASKGGGAYGYTF	TGTGCCAGCAAAGGAGGAGGGGCCTATGGCTACACCTTC
.	.	TRBV5-1	TRBJ1-1	CASSPGLSFEAFF	TGCGCCAGCAGCCCGGGACTCTCCTTTGAAGCTTTCTTT
.	.	TRBV18	TRBJ2-7	CASSPTDSFDYEQYF	TGTGCCAGCTCACCCACGGACAGTTTTGACTACGAGCAGTACTTC
.	.	TRBV7-3	TRBJ2-3	CASSFWTGSTDTQYF	TGTGCCAGCAGCTTTTGGACGGGGTCCACAGATACGCAGTATTTT
.	.	TRBV5-1	TRBJ2-3	CASRDGDTDTQYF	TGCGCCAGCCGAGACGGAGACACAGATACGCAGTATTTT
.	.	TRBV11-3	TRBJ2-7	CASSLEGQGGLDEQYF	TGTGCCAGCAGCTTAGAAGGGCAAGGGGGACTCGACGAGCAGTACTTC
.	.	TRBV29-1	TRBJ2-7	CSVRSASYEQYF	TGCAGCGTTAGAAGCGCCTCCTACGAGCAGTACTTC
.	.	TRBV6-6	TRBJ1-1	CASRSLRFTVGTEAFF	TGTGCCAGCAGAAGCCTCCGTTTCACTGTGGGCACTGAAGCTTTCTTT
TRBD1	.	TRBV7-9	TRBJ1-2	CASSTHRDRGIDTF	TGTGCCAGCAGCACACACCGGGACAGGGGGATAGACACCTTC
.	.	TRBV5-1	TRBJ2-7	CASRAASSYEQYF	TGCGCCAGCAGGGCAGCCTCTTCCTACGAGCAGTACTTC
.	.	TRBV7-3	TRBJ1-1	CASRATVNTEAFF	TGTGCCAGCAGGGCTACGGTGAACACTGAAGCTTTCTTT
.	.	TRBV5-1	TRBJ2-2	CASSKTGNTGELFF	TGCGCCAGCAGCAAGACAGGGAACACCGGGGAGCTGTTTTTT
.	.	TRBV14	TRBJ1-2	CASSQEEVWYGYTF	TGTGCCAGCAGCCAAGAAGAGGTTTGGTATGGCTACACCTTC
TRBD2	.	TRBV4-2	TRBJ2-2	CASSQGLAGDTGELFF	TGTGCCAGCAGCCAAGGACTAGCGGGAGACACCGGGGAGCTGTTTTTT
.	.	TRBV30	TRBJ2-1	CAWTRDPTWSEQFF	TGTGCCTGGACCCGGGACCCAACTTGGAGTGAGCAGTTCTTC
.	.	TRBV28	TRBJ2-1	CASSPGIPSYNEQFF	TGTGCCAGCAGCCCCGGGATCCCCTCCTACAATGAGCAGTTCTTC
TRBD1	.	TRBV27	TRBJ1-5	CASSRDRTYSNQPQHF	TGTGCCAGCAGTAGGGACAGAACATATAGCAATCAGCCCCAGCATTTT
.	.	TRBV29-1	TRBJ1-4	CSVESGDEKLFF	TGCAGCGTTGAATCAGGGGACGAAAAACTGTTTTTT
TRBD2	.	TRBV7-2	TRBJ2-1	CASSLLGTSGLGEQFF	TGTGCCAGCAGCCTACTCGGGACTAGCGGGTTGGGTGAGCAGTTCTTC
TRBD1	.	TRBV27	TRBJ2-1	CASHRTGSNEQFF	TGTGCCAGCCACCGGACAGGGAGTAATGAGCAGTTCTTC
TRBD1	.	TRBV10-3	TRBJ2-6	CAITSPTGAHTFSGANVLTF	TGTGCCATCACGTCTCCGACAGGGGCCCATACGTTCTCTGGGGCCAACGTCCTGACTTTC
.	.	TRBV4-1	TRBJ2-3	CASSLLEVRSDTQYF	TGCGCCAGCAGCCTCCTGGAGGTTCGGTCGGATACGCAGTATTTT
TRBD1	.	TRBV5-1	TRBJ1-3	CASSLAVGDRGNTIYF	TGCGCCAGCAGCTTGGCCGTTGGGGACAGAGGAAACACCATATATTTT
.	few	TRBV18	TRBJ1-1	CASSPVKGDTEAFF	TGTGCCAGCTCACCGGTAAAGGGGGACACTGAAGCTTTCTTT
.	.	TRBV7-2	TRBJ1-2	CASSLGSGTRNYGYTF	TGTGCCAGCAGCTTAGGGTCTGGCACTAGGAACTATGGCTACACCTTC
.	.	TRBV5-4	TRBJ1-4	CASSLVSDEKLFF	TGTGCCAGCAGCTTGGTTTCGGATGAAAAACTGTTTTTT
.	once	TRBV29-1	TRBJ1-1	CSVSGRAVEAFF	TGCAGCGTTTCGGGCCGTGCGGTTGAAGCTTTCTTT
TRBD1	.	TRBV7-9	TRBJ1-3	CASSRTGGVGNTIYF	TGTGCCAGCAGCCGTACAGGGGGCGTTGGAAACACCATATATTTT
.	.	TRBV5-1	TRBJ2-5	CASSLGGSFGETQYF	TGCGCCAGCAGCTTGGGCGGATCTTTTGGGGAGACCCAGTACTTC
TRBD2	.	TRBV7-3	TRBJ2-5	CASSLGLAGKGETQYF	TGTGCCAGCAGCTTGGGACTAGCGGGAAAGGGAGAGACCCAGTACTTC
TRBD1	.	TRBV2	TRBJ2-1	CASRPGQGVSGHLYNEQFF	TGTGCCAGCAGGCCGGGACAGGGAGTGAGCGGACATCTCTACAATGAGCAGTTCTTC
.	.	TRBV4-1	TRBJ2-5	CASSQNHASDWRYQETQYF	TGCGCCAGCAGCCAAAACCACGCCTCGGACTGGAGGTACCAAGAGACCCAGTACTTC
TRBD1	.	TRBV28	TRBJ1-2	CASSLTGQGLVGYTF	TGTGCCAGCAGTTTAACGGGACAGGGCCTTGTTGGCTACACCTTC
TRBD1	.	TRBV7-2	TRBJ2-4	CASSLVGQGSLGTKNIQYF	TGTGCCAGCAGCTTAGTCGGACAGGGAAGTCTCGGAACCAAAAACATTCAGTACTTC
.	.	TRBV11-2	TRBJ2-2	CASSPTGGVGGELFF	TGTGCCAGCAGCCCCACGGGCGGGGTGGGCGGGGAGCTGTTTTTT